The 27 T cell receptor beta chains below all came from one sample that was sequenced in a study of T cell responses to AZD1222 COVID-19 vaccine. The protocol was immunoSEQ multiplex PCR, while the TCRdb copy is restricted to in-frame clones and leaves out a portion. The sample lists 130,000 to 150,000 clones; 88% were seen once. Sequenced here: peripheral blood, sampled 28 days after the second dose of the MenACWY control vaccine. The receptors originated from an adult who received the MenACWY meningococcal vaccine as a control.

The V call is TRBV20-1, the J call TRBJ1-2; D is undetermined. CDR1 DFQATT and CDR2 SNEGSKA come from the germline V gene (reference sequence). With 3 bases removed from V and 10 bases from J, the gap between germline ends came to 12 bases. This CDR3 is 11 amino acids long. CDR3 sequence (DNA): TGCAGTGCTAGCCAACAGAGGCACTACACCTTC. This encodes CSASQQRHYTF.

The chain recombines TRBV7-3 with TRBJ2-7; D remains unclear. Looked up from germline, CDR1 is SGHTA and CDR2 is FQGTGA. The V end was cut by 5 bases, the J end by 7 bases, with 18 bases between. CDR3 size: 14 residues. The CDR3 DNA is TGTGCCAGCAGCCTCTACTCGAAAACGTGGGAGCAGTACTTC. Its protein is CASSLYSKTWEQYF.

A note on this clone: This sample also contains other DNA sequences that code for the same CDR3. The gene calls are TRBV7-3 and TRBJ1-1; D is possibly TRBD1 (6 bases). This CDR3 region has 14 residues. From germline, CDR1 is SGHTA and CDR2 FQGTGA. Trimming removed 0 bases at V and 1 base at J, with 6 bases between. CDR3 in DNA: TGTGCCAGCAGCTTAACAGGGGGGAACACTGAAGCTTTCTTT. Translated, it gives CASSLTGGNTEAFF.

The CDR3 DNA reads as TGTGCTAGTGGTTTCTCGGCCTCTGGAAACACCATATATTTT. Encoded protein: CASGFSASGNTIYF. The V and J genes are TRBV12-5 and TRBJ1-3, with unresolved D. The length of the CDR3 is 14 residues. In germline, CDR1 is LGHNT, CDR2 FRNRAP. V was cut by 3 bases and J by 0 bases, with 6 bases left in between.

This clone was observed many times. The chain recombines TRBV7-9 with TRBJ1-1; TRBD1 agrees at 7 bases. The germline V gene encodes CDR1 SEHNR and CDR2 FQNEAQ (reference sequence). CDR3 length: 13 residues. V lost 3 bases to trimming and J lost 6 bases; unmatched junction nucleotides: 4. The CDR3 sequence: CASSFRDSAEAFF. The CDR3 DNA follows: TGTGCCAGCAGCTTCAGGGACAGCGCTGAAGCTTTCTTT.

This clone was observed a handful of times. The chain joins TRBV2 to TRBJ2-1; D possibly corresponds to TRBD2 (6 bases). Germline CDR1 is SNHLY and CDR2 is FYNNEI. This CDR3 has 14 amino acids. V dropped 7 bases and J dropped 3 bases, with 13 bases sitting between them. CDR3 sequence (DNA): TGTGCCAGCATGTCACTAGCAAGCTACAATGAGCAGTTCTTC. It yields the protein CASMSLASYNEQFF.

Here the CDR3 reads CASSGGTGDEQFF. The CDR3 nucleotides are TGTGCCAGCAGTGGCGGGACAGGGGATGAGCAGTTCTTC. The rearrangement joins TRBV28 to TRBJ2-1; TRBD1 agrees at 10 bases. The CDR3 runs to 13 residues. Trimming took 5 bases from V and 8 from J; bases not matched to a gene: 3. From germline, CDR1 is MDHEN and CDR2 SYDVKM.

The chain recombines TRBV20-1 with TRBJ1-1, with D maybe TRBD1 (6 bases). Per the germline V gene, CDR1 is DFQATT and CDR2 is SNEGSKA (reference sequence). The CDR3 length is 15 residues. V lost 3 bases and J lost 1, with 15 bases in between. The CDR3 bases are TGCAGTGCTAGTAATGTGGGACACCGGAACACTGAAGCTTTCTTT. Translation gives CSASNVGHRNTEAFF.

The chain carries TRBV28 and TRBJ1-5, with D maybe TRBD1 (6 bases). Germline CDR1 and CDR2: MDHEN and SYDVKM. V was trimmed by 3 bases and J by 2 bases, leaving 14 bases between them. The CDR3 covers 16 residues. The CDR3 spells CASSFRGSAGNQPQHF. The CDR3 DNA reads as TGTGCCAGCAGTTTCAGGGGATCGGCGGGCAATCAGCCCCAGCATTTT.

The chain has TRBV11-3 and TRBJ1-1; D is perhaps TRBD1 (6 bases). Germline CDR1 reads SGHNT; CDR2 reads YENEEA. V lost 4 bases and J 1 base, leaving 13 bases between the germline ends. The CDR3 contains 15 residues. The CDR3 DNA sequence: TGTGCCAGCAGCTCGCCGCAGGGGCCGAACACTGAAGCTTTCTTT. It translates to CASSSPQGPNTEAFF.

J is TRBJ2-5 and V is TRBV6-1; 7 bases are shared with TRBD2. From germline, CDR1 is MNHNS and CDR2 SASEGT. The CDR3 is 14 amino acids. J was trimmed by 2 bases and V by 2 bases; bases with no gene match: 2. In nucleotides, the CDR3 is TGTGCCAGCAGTGAACCGGGACTACAAGAGACCCAGTACTTC. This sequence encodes CASSEPGLQETQYF.

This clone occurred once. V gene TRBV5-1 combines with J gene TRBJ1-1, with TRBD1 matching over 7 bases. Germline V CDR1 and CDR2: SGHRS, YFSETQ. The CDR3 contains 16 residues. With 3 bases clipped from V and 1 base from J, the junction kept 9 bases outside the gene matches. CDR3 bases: TGCGCCAGCAGCTCGCTACTCAGGACAGGGAACACTGAAGCTTTCTTT. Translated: CASSSLLRTGNTEAFF.

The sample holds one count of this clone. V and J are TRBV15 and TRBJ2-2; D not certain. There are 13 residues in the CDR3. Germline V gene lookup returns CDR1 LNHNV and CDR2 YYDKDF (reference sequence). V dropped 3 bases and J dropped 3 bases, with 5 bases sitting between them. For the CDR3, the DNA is TGTGCCACCAGCAGTAGTGACACCGGGGAGCTGTTTTTT. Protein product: CATSSSDTGELFF.

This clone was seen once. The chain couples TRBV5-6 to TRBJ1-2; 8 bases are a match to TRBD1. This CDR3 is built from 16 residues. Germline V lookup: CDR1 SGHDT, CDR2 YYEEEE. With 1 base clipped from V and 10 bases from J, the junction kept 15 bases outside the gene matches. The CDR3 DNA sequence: TGTGCCAGCAGCTTGTTTGTGGGACAGGCCCTCCAAAACTACACCTTC. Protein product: CASSLFVGQALQNYTF. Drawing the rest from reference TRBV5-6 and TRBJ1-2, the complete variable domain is DAGVTQSPTHLIKTRGQQVTLRCSPKSGHDTVSWYQQALGQGPQFIFQYYEEEERQRGNFPDRFSGHQFPNYSSELNVNALLLGDSALYLCASSLFVGQALQNYTFGSGTRLTVV.

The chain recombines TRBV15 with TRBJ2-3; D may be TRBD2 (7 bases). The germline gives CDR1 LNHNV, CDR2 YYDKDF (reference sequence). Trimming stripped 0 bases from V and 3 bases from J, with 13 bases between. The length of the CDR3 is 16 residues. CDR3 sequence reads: CATSRDMGGLTDTQYF. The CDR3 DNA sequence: TGTGCCACCAGCAGAGATATGGGGGGGCTTACAGATACGCAGTATTTT. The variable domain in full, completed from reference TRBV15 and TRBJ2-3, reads DAMVIQNPRYQVTQFGKPVTLSCSQTLNHNVMYWYQQKSSQAPKLLFHYYDKDFNNEADTPDNFQSRRPNTSFCFLDIRSPGLGDTAMYLCATSRDMGGLTDTQYFGPGTRLTVL.

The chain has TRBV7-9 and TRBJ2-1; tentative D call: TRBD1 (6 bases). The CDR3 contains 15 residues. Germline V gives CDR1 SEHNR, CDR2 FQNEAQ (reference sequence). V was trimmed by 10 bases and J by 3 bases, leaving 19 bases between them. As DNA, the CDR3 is TGTGCCACTCCCGACGGACAGTCTTTCTACAATGAGCAGTTCTTC. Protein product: CATPDGQSFYNEQFF.

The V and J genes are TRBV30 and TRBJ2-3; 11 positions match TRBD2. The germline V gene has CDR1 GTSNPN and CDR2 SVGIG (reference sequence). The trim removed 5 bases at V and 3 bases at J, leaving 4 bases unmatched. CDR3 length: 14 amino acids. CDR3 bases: TGTGCCTGGGAACTAGCGGGAGTTACAGATACGCAGTATTTT. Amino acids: CAWELAGVTDTQYF.

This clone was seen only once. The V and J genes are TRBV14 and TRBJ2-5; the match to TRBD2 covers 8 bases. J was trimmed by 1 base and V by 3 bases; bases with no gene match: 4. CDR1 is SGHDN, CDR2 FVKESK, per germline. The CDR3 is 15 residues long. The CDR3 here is CASSQQRGRQETQYF. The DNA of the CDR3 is TGTGCCAGCAGCCAGCAGCGGGGGCGCCAAGAGACCCAGTACTTC.

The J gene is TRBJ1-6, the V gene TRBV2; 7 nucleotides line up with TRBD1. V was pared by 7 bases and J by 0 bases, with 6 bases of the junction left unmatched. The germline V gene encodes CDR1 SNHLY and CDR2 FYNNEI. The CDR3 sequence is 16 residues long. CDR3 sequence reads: CASKGAKSSYNSPLHF. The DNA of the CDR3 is TGTGCCAGCAAGGGGGCGAAGAGCTCCTATAATTCACCCCTCCACTTT.

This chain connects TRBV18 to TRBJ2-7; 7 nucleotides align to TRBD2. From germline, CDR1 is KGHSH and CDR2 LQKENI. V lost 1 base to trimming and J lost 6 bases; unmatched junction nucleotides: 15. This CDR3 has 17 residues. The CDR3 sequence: CASSPLSTPGGKLEQYF. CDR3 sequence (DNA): TGTGCCAGCTCACCACTCTCTACCCCCGGGGGGAAACTCGAGCAGTACTTC.

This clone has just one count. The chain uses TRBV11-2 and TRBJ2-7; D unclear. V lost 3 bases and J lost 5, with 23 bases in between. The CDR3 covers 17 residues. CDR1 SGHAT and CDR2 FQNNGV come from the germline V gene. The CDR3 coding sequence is TGTGCCAGCAGCTTTGGCGTATTTGCGGAGTCGGAAAACGAGCAGTACTTC. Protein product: CASSFGVFAESENEQYF.

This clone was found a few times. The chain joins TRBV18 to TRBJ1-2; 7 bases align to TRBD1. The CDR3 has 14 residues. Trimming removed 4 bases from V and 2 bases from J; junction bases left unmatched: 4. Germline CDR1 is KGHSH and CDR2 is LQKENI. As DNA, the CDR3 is TGTGCCAGCTCACGGGAGGGACAGAACTATGGCTACACCTTC. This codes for CASSREGQNYGYTF.

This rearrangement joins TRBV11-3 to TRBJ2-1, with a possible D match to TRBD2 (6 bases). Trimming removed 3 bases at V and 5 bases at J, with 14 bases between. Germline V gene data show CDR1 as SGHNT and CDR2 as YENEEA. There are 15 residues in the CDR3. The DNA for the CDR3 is TGTGCCAGCAGCTTGGGCGGGGATCTCAACAATGAGCAGTTCTTC. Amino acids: CASSLGGDLNNEQFF.

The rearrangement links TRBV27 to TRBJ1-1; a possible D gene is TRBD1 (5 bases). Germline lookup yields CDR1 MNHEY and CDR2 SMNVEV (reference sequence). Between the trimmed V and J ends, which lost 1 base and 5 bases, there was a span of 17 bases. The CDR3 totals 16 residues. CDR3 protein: CASSLLGQVEGTEAFF. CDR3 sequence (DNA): TGTGCCAGCAGTTTATTGGGGCAGGTCGAGGGGACTGAAGCTTTCTTT.

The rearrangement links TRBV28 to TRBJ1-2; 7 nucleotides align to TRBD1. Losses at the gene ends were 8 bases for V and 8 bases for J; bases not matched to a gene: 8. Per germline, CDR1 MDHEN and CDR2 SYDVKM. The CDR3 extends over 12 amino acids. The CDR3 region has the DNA TGTGCCAGCTTCGCACAGGGGAGGGGCTACACCTTC. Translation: CASFAQGRGYTF.

CDR3 amino acids: CASSWGLAADNEQFF. The DNA for the CDR3 is TGTGCCAGCAGCTGGGGACTAGCAGCAGACAATGAGCAGTTCTTC. The gene calls are TRBV5-6 and TRBJ2-1, with TRBD2 matching 9 bases. The trim removed 3 bases at V and 5 bases at J, leaving 6 bases unmatched. The CDR3 contains 15 residues. CDR1 and CDR2 (germline): SGHDT, YYEEEE.

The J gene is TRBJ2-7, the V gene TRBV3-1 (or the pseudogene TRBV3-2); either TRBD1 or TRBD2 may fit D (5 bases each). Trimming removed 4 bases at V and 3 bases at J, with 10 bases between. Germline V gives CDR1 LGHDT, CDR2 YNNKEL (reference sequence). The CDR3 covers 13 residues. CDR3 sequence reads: CASSLGRGYEQYF. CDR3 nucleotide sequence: TGTGCCAGCAGCCTGGGACGGGGCTACGAGCAGTACTTC.